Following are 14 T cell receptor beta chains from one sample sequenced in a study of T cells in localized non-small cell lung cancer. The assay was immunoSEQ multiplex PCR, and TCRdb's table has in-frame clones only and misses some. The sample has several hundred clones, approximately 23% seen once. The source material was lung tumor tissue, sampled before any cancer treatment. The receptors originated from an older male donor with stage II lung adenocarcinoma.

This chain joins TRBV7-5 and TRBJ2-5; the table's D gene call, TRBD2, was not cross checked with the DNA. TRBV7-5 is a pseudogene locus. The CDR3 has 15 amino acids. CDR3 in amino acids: CASSFGGAGRETQYF. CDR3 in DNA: TGTGCCAGCAGCTTCGGGGGTGCGGGGAGAGAGACCCAGTACTTC.

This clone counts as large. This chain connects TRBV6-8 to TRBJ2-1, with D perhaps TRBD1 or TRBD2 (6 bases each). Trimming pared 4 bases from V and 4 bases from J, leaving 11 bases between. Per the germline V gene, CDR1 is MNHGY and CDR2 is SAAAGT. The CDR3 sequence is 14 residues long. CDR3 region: CASSSGDIYNEQFF. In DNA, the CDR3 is TGTGCCAGCAGTTCGGGGGACATATACAATGAGCAGTTCTTC.

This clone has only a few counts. CDR3 DNA: TGTGCCAGCAGTGCAGCGGACGGAGCCTACGAGCAGTACTTC. This translates into CASSAADGAYEQYF. The V call is TRBV6-8, the J call TRBJ2-7, with D perhaps TRBD2 (5 bases). V was cut by 5 bases and J by 2 bases, with 13 bases left in between. Germline V CDR1 and CDR2: MNHGY, SAAAGT. The length of the CDR3 is 14 residues.

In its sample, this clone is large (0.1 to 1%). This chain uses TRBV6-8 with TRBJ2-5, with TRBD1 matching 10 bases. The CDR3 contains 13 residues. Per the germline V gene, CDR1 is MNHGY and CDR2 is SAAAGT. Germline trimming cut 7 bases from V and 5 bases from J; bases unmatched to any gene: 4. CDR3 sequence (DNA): TGTGCCAGCAAGGTGACAGGGGGCGAGACCCAGTACTTC. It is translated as CASKVTGGETQYF.

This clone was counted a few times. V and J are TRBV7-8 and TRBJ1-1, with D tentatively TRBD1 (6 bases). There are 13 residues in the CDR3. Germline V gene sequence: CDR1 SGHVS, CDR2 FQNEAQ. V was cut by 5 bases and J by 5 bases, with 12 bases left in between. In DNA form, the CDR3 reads TGTGCCAGCAGCGTAGGGGGTCGGACTGAAGCTTTCTTT. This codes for CASSVGGRTEAFF.

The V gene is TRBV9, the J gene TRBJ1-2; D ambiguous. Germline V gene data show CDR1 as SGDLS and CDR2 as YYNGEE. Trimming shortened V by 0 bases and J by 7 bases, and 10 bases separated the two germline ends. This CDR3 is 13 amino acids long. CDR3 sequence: CASSVGSALGYTF. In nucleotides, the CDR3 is TGTGCCAGCAGCGTAGGGTCAGCCCTTGGCTACACCTTC.

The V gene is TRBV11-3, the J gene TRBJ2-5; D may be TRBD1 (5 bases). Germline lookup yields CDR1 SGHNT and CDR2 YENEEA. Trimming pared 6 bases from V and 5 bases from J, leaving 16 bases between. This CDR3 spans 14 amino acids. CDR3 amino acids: CASRSPAGPETQYF. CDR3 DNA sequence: TGTGCCAGCAGATCCCCAGCAGGGCCCGAGACCCAGTACTTC.

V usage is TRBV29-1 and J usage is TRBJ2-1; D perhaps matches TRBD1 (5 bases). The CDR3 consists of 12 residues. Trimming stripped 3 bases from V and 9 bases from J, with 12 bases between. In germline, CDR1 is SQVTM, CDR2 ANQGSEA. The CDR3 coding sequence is TGCAGCGTTGACCAGGGCACAACTGAGCAGTTCTTC. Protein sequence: CSVDQGTTEQFF.

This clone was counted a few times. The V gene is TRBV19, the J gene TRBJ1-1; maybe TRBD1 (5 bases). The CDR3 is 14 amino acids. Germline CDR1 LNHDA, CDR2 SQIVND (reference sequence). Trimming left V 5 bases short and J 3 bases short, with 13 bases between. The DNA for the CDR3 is TGTGCCAGTAGTTTCTCGGGACGATACACTGAAGCTTTCTTT. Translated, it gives CASSFSGRYTEAFF.

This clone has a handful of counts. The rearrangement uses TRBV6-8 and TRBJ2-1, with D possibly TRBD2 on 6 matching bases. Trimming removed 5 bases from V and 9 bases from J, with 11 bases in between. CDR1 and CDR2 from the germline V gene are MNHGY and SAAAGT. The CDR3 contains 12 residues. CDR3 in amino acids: CASSGGSGEQFF. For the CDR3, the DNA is TGTGCCAGCAGTGGGGGGAGCGGTGAGCAGTTCTTC.

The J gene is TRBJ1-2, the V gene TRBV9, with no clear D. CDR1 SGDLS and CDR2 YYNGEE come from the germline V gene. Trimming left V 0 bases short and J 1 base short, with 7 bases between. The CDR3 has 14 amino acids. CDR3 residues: CASSVGGSNYGYTF. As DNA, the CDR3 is TGTGCCAGCAGCGTAGGTGGCAGTAACTATGGCTACACCTTC.

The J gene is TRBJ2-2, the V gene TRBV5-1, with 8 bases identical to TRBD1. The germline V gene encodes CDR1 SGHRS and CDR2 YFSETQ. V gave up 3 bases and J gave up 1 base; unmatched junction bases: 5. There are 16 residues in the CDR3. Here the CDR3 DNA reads TGCGCCAGCAGCTCACTGGACAGGGTGAACACCGGGGAGCTGTTTTTT. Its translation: CASSSLDRVNTGELFF.

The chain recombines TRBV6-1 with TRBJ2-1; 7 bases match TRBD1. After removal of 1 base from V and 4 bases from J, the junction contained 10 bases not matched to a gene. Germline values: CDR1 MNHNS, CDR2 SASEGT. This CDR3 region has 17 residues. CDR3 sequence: CASSEERGQRYYNEQFF. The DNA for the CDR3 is TGTGCCAGCAGTGAAGAAAGGGGACAGAGATATTACAATGAGCAGTTCTTC.

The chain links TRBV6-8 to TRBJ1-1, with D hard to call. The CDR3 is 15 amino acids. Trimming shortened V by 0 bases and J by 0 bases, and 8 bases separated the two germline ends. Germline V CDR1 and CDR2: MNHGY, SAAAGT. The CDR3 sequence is CASSYSIGLNTEAFF. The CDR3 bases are TGTGCCAGCAGTTACTCGATTGGGTTGAACACTGAAGCTTTCTTT.